The 24 T cell receptor beta chains below were found in one sample sequenced in a study of radiotherapy plus CTLA-4 blockade in lung cancer. Assay used: immunoSEQ multiplex PCR; TCRdb lists only in-frame clones, some missing. Here the sample spans about 59,000 clones, approximately 68% being singletons. Sequencing used peripheral blood, obtained from a patient treated with radiotherapy plus ipilimumab. The origin of the receptors is a human donor with non-small cell lung cancer whose response to radiotherapy plus ipilimumab could not be evaluated.

This clone has a handful of counts. V gene TRBV7-6 combines with J gene TRBJ2-1, with 10 bases aligning to TRBD2. Per the germline V gene, CDR1 is SGHVS and CDR2 is FNYEAQ. V shed 1 base and J 6 bases; nucleotides not matched to a gene: 15. The CDR3 runs 19 residues. CDR3 amino acids: CASSLGRERGGPSGNEQFF. The CDR3 DNA sequence: TGTGCCAGCAGCTTAGGTCGTGAGCGGGGGGGCCCATCCGGCAATGAGCAGTTCTTC.

The chain links TRBV18 to TRBJ1-1; tentative D call: TRBD1 (5 bases). Trimming stripped 5 bases from V and 1 base from J, with 14 bases between. CDR3 size: 15 residues. The germline V gene has CDR1 KGHSH and CDR2 LQKENI. For the CDR3, the DNA is TGTGCCAGCTCAAAAACGGGGGGTAGGAACACTGAAGCTTTCTTT. Translation: CASSKTGGRNTEAFF.

This clone was detected once. The chain combines TRBV7-9 with TRBJ2-1, with TRBD2 identical over 7 bases. Germline lookup yields CDR1 SEHNR and CDR2 FQNEAQ (reference sequence). V lost 5 bases, J lost 5 bases, and 6 bases stayed unmatched. This CDR3 spans 14 amino acids. The CDR3 DNA reads as TGTGCCAGCAGCCTAAGCGGGGCCAACAATGAGCAGTTCTTC. Translating it yields CASSLSGANNEQFF.

The chain combines TRBV19 with TRBJ2-2; 11 nucleotides agree with TRBD2. Germline lookup yields CDR1 LNHDA and CDR2 SQIVND (reference sequence). The CDR3 loop spans 14 amino acids. Trimming took 6 bases from V and 5 from J; bases not matched to a gene: 2. Written as DNA, the CDR3 is TGTGCCAGTAGACTAGCGGGAGTAACCGGGGAGCTGTTTTTT. Amino acids: CASRLAGVTGELFF.

This clone showed up just a few times. The chain carries TRBV9 and TRBJ2-2; 10 positions match TRBD2. The CDR3 length is 16 residues. Germline trimming cut 0 bases from V and 4 bases from J; bases unmatched to any gene: 3. The germline V gene has CDR1 SGDLS and CDR2 YYNGEE. This chain's CDR3 is CASSVASGSGTGELFF. CDR3 sequence (DNA): TGTGCCAGCAGCGTAGCTAGCGGGAGCGGCACCGGGGAGCTGTTTTTT.

In its sample, this clone was seen a few times. CDR3: CASTSRSNQPQHF. The CDR3 coding sequence is TGTGCCAGCACATCGAGGAGCAATCAGCCCCAGCATTTT. The J gene is TRBJ1-5, the V gene TRBV28, with unresolved D. Germline lookup yields CDR1 MDHEN and CDR2 SYDVKM. The CDR3 totals 13 residues. Trimming left V 7 bases short and J 1 base short, with 8 bases between.

Ten or more counts support this clone. V gene TRBV28 combines with J gene TRBJ1-4; D remains ambiguous. V was trimmed by 5 bases and J by 8 bases, leaving 21 bases between them. CDR1 and CDR2 (germline): MDHEN, SYDVKM. The CDR3 length is 16 residues. This CDR3 is CASSRMHTGSREKLFF. The DNA of the CDR3 is TGTGCCAGCAGTAGAATGCATACGGGGAGTCGAGAAAAACTGTTTTTT.

The chain joins TRBV7-3 to TRBJ1-1; 9 bases fit TRBD1. V trimming: 5 bases; J trimming: 4 bases; junction bases outside the gene matches: 2. This CDR3 has 13 amino acids. The germline V gene encodes CDR1 SGHTA and CDR2 FQGTGA. The CDR3 bases are TGTGCCAGCAGCCCGACAGGGGGCACTGAAGCTTTCTTT. Translated: CASSPTGGTEAFF.

The chain recombines TRBV4-3 with TRBJ2-5; TRBD2 is a possible D gene (6 bases). Per the germline V gene, CDR1 is LGHNA and CDR2 is YSLEER. Trimming stripped 0 bases from V and 2 bases from J, with 7 bases between. The CDR3 covers 14 residues. The CDR3 spells CASSQDRGQETQYF. CDR3 nucleotides: TGCGCCAGCAGCCAAGATCGGGGGCAAGAGACCCAGTACTTC.

The V gene is TRBV27, the J gene TRBJ1-5; D perhaps matches TRBD1 (5 bases). This CDR3 contains 18 residues. V lost 4 bases and J lost 4, with 23 bases in between. CDR1 and CDR2 from the germline V gene are MNHEY and SMNVEV (reference sequence). CDR3: CASSSRPPNRYYNQPQHF. As DNA, the CDR3 is TGTGCCAGCAGTTCCCGGCCCCCTAACAGGTACTATAATCAGCCCCAGCATTTT.

This clone was seen only a few times. In DNA form, the CDR3 reads TGTGCCAGCAGTTACTCCCGGGACAGGGCCTATGGCTACACCTTC. Translation: CASSYSRDRAYGYTF. The chain is built from TRBV6-5 and TRBJ1-2; 9 nucleotides line up with TRBD1. The CDR3 covers 15 residues. Losses at the gene ends were 0 bases for V and 4 bases for J; bases not matched to a gene: 3. The V gene's germline CDR1 is MNHEY and CDR2 SVGAGI.

CDR3 region: CASRGQGGYGYTF. The CDR3 DNA reads as TGTGCCAGCAGAGGACAGGGAGGCTATGGCTACACCTTC. The chain is built from TRBV2 and TRBJ1-2; 8 nucleotides match TRBD1. The CDR3 sequence is 13 residues long. The trim removed 6 bases at V and 4 bases at J, leaving 4 bases unmatched. Germline CDR1 and CDR2: SNHLY and FYNNEI.

This clone showed up just a few times. This chain connects TRBV7-9 to TRBJ1-1; D is unclear. The CDR3 loop spans 12 amino acids. The germline gives CDR1 SEHNR, CDR2 FQNEAQ (reference sequence). V was clipped by 1 base and J by 4 bases, with 4 bases between them. This CDR3 is CASSLDRTEAFF. In DNA form, the CDR3 reads TGTGCCAGCAGCTTAGATCGCACTGAAGCTTTCTTT.

The genes are TRBV5-1 and TRBJ2-2; 13 positions match TRBD2. Trimming at V came to 3 bases and at J to 4 bases, leaving 3 bases not matched to a gene. Looked up from germline, CDR1 is SGHRS and CDR2 is YFSETQ. This CDR3 spans 16 amino acids. The CDR3 nucleotides read TGCGCCAGCAGCTCCCGACTAGCGGGGGGCACCGGGGAGCTGTTTTTT. Translating it yields CASSSRLAGGTGELFF.

V usage is TRBV7-3 and J usage is TRBJ1-1, with TRBD1 matching over 8 bases. V lost 5 bases to trimming and J lost 4 bases; unmatched junction nucleotides: 9. The CDR3 extends over 15 amino acids. CDR1 and CDR2 (germline): SGHTA, FQGTGA. DNA for the CDR3: TGTGCCAGCAGCCCCTCCACAGGGGGAACCACTGAAGCTTTCTTT. Its translation: CASSPSTGGTTEAFF. The full variable domain, rest sourced from reference TRBV7-3 and TRBJ1-1, is GAGVSQTPSNKVTEKGKYVELRCDPISGHTALYWYRQSLGQGPEFLIYFQGTGAADDSGLPNDRFFAVRPEGSVSTLKIQRTERGDSAVYLCASSPSTGGTTEAFFGQGTRLTVV.

The chain joins TRBV7-2 to TRBJ1-6; D perhaps matches TRBD1 (6 bases). Germline CDR1 reads SGHTA; CDR2 reads FQGNSA. The V gene lost 1 base and the J gene lost 2 bases, with 12 bases spanning the gap. CDR3 size: 17 residues. The CDR3, as DNA: TGTGCCAGCAGCTTAGGACAGGTCGGGACCTATAATTCACCCCTCCACTTT. It encodes CASSLGQVGTYNSPLHF.

V is TRBV6-4 and J is TRBJ1-6, with a tentative D call TRBD1 (5 bases). The CDR3 contains 15 residues. V was clipped by 0 bases and J by 10 bases, with 13 bases between them. Germline V lookup: CDR1 MRHNA, CDR2 SNTAGT. The CDR3 protein is CASSDSWQGNSPLHF. The CDR3 nucleotides are TGTGCCAGCAGTGACTCTTGGCAGGGTAACTCACCCCTCCACTTT.

This clone was detected once. The chain links TRBV5-1 to TRBJ1-1; D is ambiguous. V was shortened by 0 bases and J by 3 bases, with 15 bases between the two germline ends. Germline V CDR1 and CDR2: SGHRS, YFSETQ. This CDR3 is built from 16 residues. DNA of the CDR3: TGCGCCAGCAGCTTGGACGGGTACGGGCGGGACACTGAAGCTTTCTTT. It encodes CASSLDGYGRDTEAFF.

V usage is TRBV5-8 and J usage is TRBJ2-2, with TRBD1 matching 9 bases. The CDR3 runs 16 residues. Losses at the gene ends were 5 bases for V and 0 bases for J; bases not matched to a gene: 5. CDR1 SGHTS and CDR2 YDEGEE come from the germline V gene. The CDR3 reads CASSFDRGSNTGELFF. For the CDR3, the DNA is TGTGCCAGCAGTTTCGACAGGGGGTCGAACACCGGGGAGCTGTTTTTT.

CDR3 sequence: CASSLGVRTDTQYF. CDR3 sequence (DNA): TGTGCCAGCAGTTTAGGAGTTCGCACAGATACGCAGTATTTT. The chain employs TRBV28 and TRBJ2-3; D gene uncertain. V lost 2 bases to trimming and J lost 1 base, with 7 bases between them. The CDR3 totals 14 residues. The germline V gene has CDR1 MDHEN and CDR2 SYDVKM.

CDR3 nucleotides: TGTGCCATCAGTGAGGGCAGCGGGAGTGATACGCAGTATTTT. It translates to CAISEGSGSDTQYF. V is TRBV10-3 and J is TRBJ2-3; 8 bases are shared with TRBD2. This CDR3 comprises 14 residues. The V segment lost 2 bases and the J segment 6 bases; nucleotides outside the gene matches: 4. Germline CDR1 is ENHRY and CDR2 is SYGVKD.

The chain has TRBV4-1 and TRBJ2-5; 16 nucleotides match TRBD2. Germline lookup yields CDR1 MGHRA and CDR2 YSYEKL. V dropped 4 bases and J dropped 7; count of bases not matched to a gene: 6. The CDR3 consists of 16 residues. The CDR3 here is CASSLGTSGGVTTQYF. Written as DNA, the CDR3 is TGCGCCAGCAGCCTAGGGACTAGCGGGGGGGTTACGACCCAGTACTTC.

The gene calls are TRBV5-6 and TRBJ2-5; perhaps TRBD1 as D (5 bases). Germline V CDR1 and CDR2: SGHDT, YYEEEE. CDR3 length equals 14 residues. V was clipped by 0 bases and J by 5 bases, with 11 bases between them. CDR3 sequence: CASSLAGARETQYF. The CDR3 DNA reads as TGTGCCAGCAGCTTGGCTGGGGCGCGGGAGACCCAGTACTTC.

This clone was recorded a few times. The chain recombines TRBV4-3 with TRBJ2-5; 8 bases line up with TRBD2. There are 15 residues in the CDR3. The germline V gene encodes CDR1 LGHNA and CDR2 YSLEER. Trimming removed 0 bases from V and 6 bases from J; junction bases left unmatched: 6. The CDR3 spells CASSQDLSSGQTQYF. CDR3 bases: TGCGCCAGCAGCCAAGATCTTTCTAGCGGGCAGACCCAGTACTTC.